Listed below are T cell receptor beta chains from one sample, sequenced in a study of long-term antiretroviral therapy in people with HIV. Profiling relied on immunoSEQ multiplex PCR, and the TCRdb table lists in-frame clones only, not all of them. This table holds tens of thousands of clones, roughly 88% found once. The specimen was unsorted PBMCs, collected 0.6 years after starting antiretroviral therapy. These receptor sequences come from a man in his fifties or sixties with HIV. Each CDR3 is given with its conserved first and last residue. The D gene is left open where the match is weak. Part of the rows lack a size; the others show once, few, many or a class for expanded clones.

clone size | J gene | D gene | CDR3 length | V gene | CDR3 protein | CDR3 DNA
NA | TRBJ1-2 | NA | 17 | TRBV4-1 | CASSPRPEGGVGYGYTF | TGCGCCAGCAGCCCCCGGCCTGAGGGGGGAGTTGGCTATGGCTACACCTTC
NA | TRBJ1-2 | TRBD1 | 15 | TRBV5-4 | CASSLVDREGYGYTF | TGTGCCAGCAGCTTGGTGGACAGGGAGGGCTATGGCTACACCTTC
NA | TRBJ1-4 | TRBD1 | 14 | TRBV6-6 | CASTLDRVGEKLFF | TGTGCCAGCACCCTGGACAGGGTAGGCGAAAAACTGTTTTTT
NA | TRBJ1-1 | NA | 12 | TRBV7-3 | CASSPSRTEAFF | TGTGCCAGCAGCCCCAGTAGGACTGAAGCTTTCTTT
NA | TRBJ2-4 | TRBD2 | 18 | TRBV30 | CAWSVQLAAGTAKNIQYF | TGTGCCTGGAGTGTACAACTAGCGGCCGGAACAGCCAAAAACATTCAGTACTTC
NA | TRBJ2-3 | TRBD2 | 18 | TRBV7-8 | CASSPRLAGTFVVDTQYF | TGTGCCAGCAGCCCCAGACTAGCGGGGACCTTCGTTGTAGATACGCAGTATTTT
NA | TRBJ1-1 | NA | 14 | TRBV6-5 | CASSYSTATGKAFF | TGTGCCAGCAGTTACTCAACAGCTACGGGCAAAGCTTTCTTT
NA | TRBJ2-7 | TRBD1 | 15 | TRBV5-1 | CASSLGGQGLVEQYF | TGCGCCAGCAGCTTGGGGGGACAGGGGTTGGTCGAGCAGTACTTC
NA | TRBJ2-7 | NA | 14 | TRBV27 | CASSLVWRVDEQYF | TGTGCCAGCAGCCTCGTTTGGAGGGTCGACGAGCAGTACTTC
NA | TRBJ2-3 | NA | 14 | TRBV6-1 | CASSESEGAGTQYF | TGTGCCAGCAGTGAATCGGAGGGGGCGGGGACGCAGTATTTT
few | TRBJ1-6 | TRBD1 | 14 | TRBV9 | CASSVGTEGSPLHF | TGTGCCAGCAGCGTCGGGACAGAGGGCTCACCCCTCCACTTT
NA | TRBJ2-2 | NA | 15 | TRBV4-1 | CASSQGSGSTGELFF | TGCGCCAGCAGCCAAGGCTCAGGGTCCACCGGGGAGCTGTTTTTT
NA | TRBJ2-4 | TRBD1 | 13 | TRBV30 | CAWSRQGANIQYF | TGTGCCTGGAGTAGACAGGGGGCGAACATTCAGTACTTC
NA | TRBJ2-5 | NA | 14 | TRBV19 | CASSIVYSQETQYF | TGTGCCAGTAGTATAGTTTACAGCCAAGAGACCCAGTACTTC
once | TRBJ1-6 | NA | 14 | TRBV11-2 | CASCSYGQISPLHF | TGTGCCAGCTGCTCTTATGGACAGATTTCACCCCTCCACTTT
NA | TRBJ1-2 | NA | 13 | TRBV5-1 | CASSLDRAGGYTF | TGCGCCAGCAGCTTGGACAGGGCCGGAGGCTACACCTTC